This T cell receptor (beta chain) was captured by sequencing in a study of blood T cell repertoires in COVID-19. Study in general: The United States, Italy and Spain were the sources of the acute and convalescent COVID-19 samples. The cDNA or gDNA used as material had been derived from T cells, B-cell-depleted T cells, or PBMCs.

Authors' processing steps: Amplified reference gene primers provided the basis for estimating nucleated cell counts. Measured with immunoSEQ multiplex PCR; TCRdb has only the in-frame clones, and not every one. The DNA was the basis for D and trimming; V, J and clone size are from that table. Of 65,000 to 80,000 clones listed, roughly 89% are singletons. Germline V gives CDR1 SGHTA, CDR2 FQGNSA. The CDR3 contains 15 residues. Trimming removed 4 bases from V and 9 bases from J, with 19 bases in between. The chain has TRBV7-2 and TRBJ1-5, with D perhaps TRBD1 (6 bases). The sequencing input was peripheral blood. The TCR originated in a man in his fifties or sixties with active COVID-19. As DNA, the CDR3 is TGTGCCAGCAGCTCCGAGTACAGGGCCATGGGGCCCCAGCATTTT. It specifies CASSSEYRAMGPQHF. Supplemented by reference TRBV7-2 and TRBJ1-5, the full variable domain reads GAGVSQSPSNKVTEKGKDVELRCDPISGHTALYWYRQSLGQGLEFLIYFQGNSAPDKSGLPSDRFSAERTGGSVSTLTIQRTQQEDSAVYLCASSSEYRAMGPQHFGDGTRLSIL.